This T cell receptor (beta chain) was sequenced in a study of T-cell memory formation after mild COVID-19. Study-level points and caveats: Clones which contracted sat mainly in CM and EM if CD4+, and in EMRA if CD8+. A second wave expanding day 15 to 37 was CD4+-biased; contracting clones were balanced.

In regard to this clonotype: No antigen is known for it.

V was cut by 6 bases and J by 0 bases, with 12 bases left in between. Germline CDR1 reads SGHTA; CDR2 reads FQGNSA. This CDR3 is 14 amino acids long. Each CDR3 protein gets one entry after TCRdb re-called the 5' RACE reads with MiXCR. The sample contains roughly 160,000 distinct CDR3 sequences, more than 9% of which appear only once. The chain recombines TRBV7-2 with TRBJ2-7; a possible D gene is TRBD2 (5 bases). The TCR sequence derives from a man aged 18 to 30 who had mild COVID-19 (a few samples of this study predate the infection). Cell type and time point are not known. The sequencing sample was made of PBMCs or a T cell subset sorted from them (not recorded which). This CDR3 reads CASRRTASSYEQYF. The CDR3 DNA follows: TGTGCCAGCAGGAGGACTGCAAGCTCCTACGAGCAGTACTTC.